Below, one T cell receptor beta chain is given with its context. Antigen specificity is unknown. The method was immunoSEQ multiplex PCR; TCRdb's version includes in-frame clones alone and lacks a portion of them. The data show about 98,000 clones, about 83% seen once. Losses at the gene ends were 1 base for V and 2 bases for J; bases not matched to a gene: 7. Germline V gives CDR1 SGHTA, CDR2 FQGNSA. There are 16 residues in the CDR3. The data were taken from a study of cytomegalovirus exposure and HLA in healthy donors. Findings of the study overall: With high specificity and sensitivity, the classifier reportedly diagnosed cytomegalovirus status.

Sample: PBMCs. The V and J genes are TRBV7-2 and TRBJ2-7; TRBD1 agrees at 8 bases. The sequence was obtained from a woman aged 25 to 39 in good health and CMV-seronegative. In DNA form, the CDR3 reads TGTGCCAGCAGCTTAGTATCAGGGGGCCTGCCCTACGAGCAGTACTTC. Its protein is CASSLVSGGLPYEQYF.